These T cell receptor beta chains were read from a single sample in a study of blood T cell repertoires in COVID-19. Produced via immunoSEQ multiplex PCR; TCRdb's table is partial and in-frame only. The repertoire holds around 330,000 clones, with approximately 86% as singletons. Sequences were obtained from PBMCs or T cells enriched from blood (not recorded which). Source of these receptors: a woman younger than 30 who had recovered from COVID-19. Each CDR3 is given with its conserved first and last residue. D genes are given only for firm matches. Clone size is shown for a subset of rows, as once, few, many or a class of expanded clone.

cdr3_nt cdr3_aa v_call d_call j_call clone_size
TGTGCCAGCAGATTTACAGGGGAACATGAAGCTTTCTTT CASRFTGEHEAFF TRBV7-3 TRBD1 TRBJ1-1 -
TGTGCCAGCAGTTCCCAGCAGGGGAACACTGAAGCTTTCTTT CASSSQQGNTEAFF TRBV7-8 - TRBJ1-1 -
TGTGCCAGCAGCCCCATCAGGACAGGGTACTACAATGAGCAGTTCTTC CASSPIRTGYYNEQFF TRBV7-3 TRBD1 TRBJ2-1 -
TGTGCCAGCAGCTTAATTCAGAATGAAAAACTGTTTTTT CASSLIQNEKLFF TRBV11-2 - TRBJ1-4 -
TGTGCCACCAGCAGCGGACAGTCTGAAGCTTTCTTT CATSSGQSEAFF TRBV15 - TRBJ1-1 -
TGTGCCAGCCAGGGTTACTATGGCTACACCTTC CASQGYYGYTF TRBV19 - TRBJ1-2 -
TGTGCCAGTGCTAGCGGCACAGATACGCAGTATTTT CASASGTDTQYF TRBV19 - TRBJ2-3 -
TGTGCCAGTAGTTTAGGACAGGGGAATGAAAAACTGTTTTTT CASSLGQGNEKLFF TRBV19 TRBD1 TRBJ1-4 -
TGTGCTAGCGCCCTTGGGGGGGATACTGAAGCTTTCTTT CASALGGDTEAFF TRBV12-5 - TRBJ1-1 few
TGTGCCAGCAGCCGTATAGCCGGGTACTACAATGAGCAGTTCTTC CASSRIAGYYNEQFF TRBV27 - TRBJ2-1 once
TGTGCCATCAGTGAGGGTAGTGTCGGAGCAACTAATGAAAAACTGTTTTTT CAISEGSVGATNEKLFF TRBV10-3 - TRBJ1-4 -
TGTGCCAGCAGCGCCGGGACTAGCGGTGTCAGGTCGTACTTC CASSAGTSGVRSYF TRBV9 TRBD2 TRBJ2-5 -
TGTGCCAGCGAGTCCGGGACAGGGGCGCGCGCTGAAGCTTTCTTT CASESGTGARAEAFF TRBV27 TRBD1 TRBJ1-1 -
TGTGCCAGCAGCTTAGAGTTCAGGGCAGATACGCAGTATTTT CASSLEFRADTQYF TRBV7-9 - TRBJ2-3 once
TGCAGCGTTCATAGGGGGGGGAACACTGAAGCTTTCTTT CSVHRGGNTEAFF TRBV29-1 - TRBJ1-1 -
TGTGCCAGCAGTCCACCCGCGTCCTATTACAATGAGCAGTTCTTC CASSPPASYYNEQFF TRBV27 - TRBJ2-1 -
TGTGCCAGCAGCTTGGGACCTGACAGGGCGAACACTGAAGCTTTCTTT CASSLGPDRANTEAFF TRBV5-4 TRBD1 TRBJ1-1 -